This TCR beta chain was captured in a study of cytotoxic CD8 clonotypes in ibrutinib-treated CLL. Background on the study: Response samples were obtained once patients had received a median about 11 months of treatment, range 6 to 36. Findings of the study overall: Public clonotypes occurred uncommonly; on treatment, they contracted or remained stable. Clonality rose at ibrutinib response and fell back toward baseline at progression.

Germline CDR1 LGHNA, CDR2 YSLEER. Trimming took off 0 bases at V and 8 bases at J, with 11 bases between the two ends. This CDR3 comprises 14 residues. Only in-frame clones appear in the TCRdb table, and some are missing; sequencing was by immunoSEQ multiplex PCR. The sample yields 150,000 to 250,000 clones, roughly 72% seen once. As for this clone: Its target is unknown.

The sample here was PBMCs, taken after 24 months of ibrutinib treatment. The chain couples TRBV4-3 to TRBJ2-1; D remains unclear. This clonotype was obtained from a human donor with chronic lymphocytic leukemia. CDR3 region: CASSQEVQVDEQFF. DNA of the CDR3: TGCGCCAGCAGCCAAGAGGTCCAGGTCGATGAGCAGTTCTTC.